These 14 T cell receptor beta chains share one sample of origin, sequenced in a study of cytomegalovirus exposure and HLA in healthy donors. The assay was immunoSEQ multiplex PCR, and TCRdb's table has in-frame clones only and misses some. Of about 130,000 clones listed, around 92% were seen once; the top ten hold about 3%. Sequencing used PBMCs. The source is a young man in good health and CMV-seronegative.

This clone was seen only once. This chain uses TRBV12-5 with TRBJ1-1, with D perhaps matching TRBD1 (6 bases). The germline CDR1 and CDR2 sequences are LGHNT and FRNRAP. V was pared by 5 bases and J by 4 bases, with 14 bases between. CDR3 length equals 14 residues. The CDR3 nucleotides read TGTGCTAGTGGTGCGAACAGGGTCGGCACTGAAGCTTTCTTT. It encodes CASGANRVGTEAFF. Drawing the rest from reference TRBV12-5 and TRBJ1-1, the complete variable domain is DARVTQTPRHKVTEMGQEVTMRCQPILGHNTVFWYRQTMMQGLELLAYFRNRAPLDDSGMPKDRFSAEMPDATLATLKIQPSEPRDSAVYFCASGANRVGTEAFFGQGTRLTVV.

The J gene is TRBJ2-3, the V gene TRBV19; D is uncertain. Germline loops: CDR1 LNHDA, CDR2 SQIVND (reference sequence). V lost 2 bases and J lost 4, with 10 bases in between. This CDR3 contains 14 residues. CDR3 in amino acids: CASSIIGGADTQYF. In DNA form, the CDR3 reads TGTGCCAGTAGTATAATAGGTGGAGCAGATACGCAGTATTTT.

This clone was observed a few times. This sequence joins TRBV5-1 and TRBJ2-7; the D gene is possibly TRBD1 (5 bases). The V and J ends lost 5 bases and 3 bases respectively, with 9 bases between them. Germline loops: CDR1 SGHRS, CDR2 YFSETQ. The CDR3 length is 12 residues. Here the CDR3 reads CASSYDSYEQYF. The DNA for the CDR3 is TGCGCCAGCAGTTACGACAGCTACGAGCAGTACTTC.

The chain carries TRBV21-1 and TRBJ2-7; the table's D call, TRBD1, was not checked against the DNA. TRBV21-1 is a pseudogene. This CDR3 is built from 16 residues. This CDR3 is CASSKGLLRGSYEQYF. CDR3 bases: TGTGCCAGCAGCAAAGGTTTATTAAGGGGATCCTACGAGCAGTACTTC.

The chain carries TRBV18 and TRBJ2-7; 9 bases are shared with TRBD2. The germline V gene has CDR1 KGHSH and CDR2 LQKENI. The junction had 4 bases not matched to a gene; V was cut back by 0 bases and J by 4 bases. CDR3 length: 15 residues. The CDR3 region is CASSPPGLAPYEQYF. As DNA, the CDR3 is TGTGCCAGCTCACCACCGGGACTAGCCCCATACGAGCAGTACTTC.

With respect to this clone: Other DNA variants within this sample encode the same CDR3. The chain couples TRBV5-1 to TRBJ1-2; TRBD1 is a possible D gene (6 bases). V shed 0 bases and J shed 2 bases, with 8 bases lying between them. The CDR3 consists of 14 residues. Germline V gene sequence: CDR1 SGHRS, CDR2 YFSETQ. In DNA, the CDR3 is TGCGCCAGCAGCTTGGGGCAGGGGAACTATGGCTACACCTTC. This sequence encodes CASSLGQGNYGYTF.

Of note for this clone: Relative to the germline gene, one junction end is altered; a read error may explain this. This rearrangement joins TRBV6-1 to TRBJ2-7, with 7 bases that match TRBD1. Germline-derived CDR1 and CDR2 are MNHNS and SASEGT. CDR3 length: 13 residues. In nucleotides, the CDR3 is TGTGCCAGCAGTGAGACAGGGAACTACGGGCAGTACTTC. Translating gives CASSETGNYGQYF.

The gene calls are TRBV6-5 and TRBJ2-7; 9 positions agree with TRBD1. Germline CDR1 MNHEY, CDR2 SVGAGI. With 5 bases clipped from V and 4 bases from J, the junction kept 6 bases outside the gene matches. The CDR3 extends over 14 amino acids. The CDR3 spells CASSGGTGLYEQYF. CDR3 bases: TGTGCCAGCAGTGGCGGGACAGGGTTGTACGAGCAGTACTTC.

This clone was observed a few times. The junction departs from the called germline gene at one end, perhaps through a read error. This chain connects TRBV27 to TRBJ2-6; a possible D gene is TRBD1 (5 bases). Germline CDR1 MNHEY, CDR2 SMNVEV (reference sequence). The length of the CDR3 is 15 residues. CDR3 sequence (DNA): TGTGCCCGCAGACAGATCTTCCACTTAGCCAACGTCCTGACTTTC. It is translated as CARRQIFHLANVLTF.

This rearrangement joins TRBV19 to TRBJ2-4, with D possibly being TRBD1 (8 bases). Germline lookup yields CDR1 LNHDA and CDR2 SQIVND (reference sequence). This CDR3 spans 17 amino acids. Trimming removed 3 bases at V and 0 bases at J, with 15 bases between. The CDR3 DNA reads TGTGCCAGTAGTATTTCCACAGGGGGGGTAGCCAAAAACATTCAGTACTTC. This encodes CASSISTGGVAKNIQYF.

The rearrangement uses TRBV6-6 and TRBJ1-6; tentatively, D is TRBD1 (6 bases). This CDR3 is built from 14 residues. Germline V CDR1 and CDR2: MNHNY, SVGAGI (reference sequence). V lost 5 bases to trimming and J lost 7 bases, with 12 bases between them. CDR3 residues: CASSEQGQNSPLHF. The CDR3 DNA follows: TGTGCCAGCAGTGAGCAGGGGCAAAATTCACCCCTCCACTTT.

The rearrangement uses TRBV5-4 and TRBJ2-3; the D is unclear. Per germline, CDR1 SGHNT and CDR2 YYREEE (reference sequence). The CDR3 length is 14 residues. The V end was cut by 1 base, the J end by 2 bases, with 8 bases between. The CDR3 sequence: CASSLQQDTDTQYF. CDR3 DNA: TGTGCCAGCAGCTTGCAACAAGACACAGATACGCAGTATTTT.

The gene calls are TRBV13 and TRBJ2-2; TRBD1 matches at 10 bases. V lost 10 bases, J lost 4 bases, and 6 bases stayed unmatched. The CDR3 length is 14 residues. Germline V gene data show CDR1 as PRHDT and CDR2 as FYEKMQ (reference sequence). In DNA form, the CDR3 reads TGTGCCACCCAAGACAGGGGGCCCACCGGGGAGCTGTTTTTT. This translates into CATQDRGPTGELFF. Full variable domain (missing parts from reference TRBV13 and TRBJ2-2): AAGVIQSPRHLIKEKRETATLKCYPIPRHDTVYWYQQGPGQDPQFLISFYEKMQSDKGSIPDRFSAQQFSDYHSELNMSSLELGDSALYFCATQDRGPTGELFFGEGSRLTVL.

J is TRBJ1-1 and V is TRBV5-5, with unresolved D. The CDR3 totals 16 residues. The germline gives CDR1 SGHKS, CDR2 YYEKEE (reference sequence). The V end lost 0 bases, the J end lost 1 base, and 13 bases lay between the germline ends. The CDR3 DNA is TGTGCCAGCAGCTTGGACGTGGGTCCGGGGAACACTGAAGCTTTCTTT. It specifies CASSLDVGPGNTEAFF. The variable domain in full, with the rest retrieved from reference TRBV5-5 and TRBJ1-1, is DAGVTQSPTHLIKTRGQQVTLRCSPISGHKSVSWYQQVLGQGPQFIFQYYEKEERGRGNFPDRFSARQFPNYSSELNVNALLLGDSALYLCASSLDVGPGNTEAFFGQGTRLTVV.